The subject of this entry is one T cell receptor beta chain. This record belongs to a study of technical replicates of blood from a few donors. Data came from immunoSEQ multiplex PCR; TCRdb stores just in-frame clones and leaves some out. Here the sample spans tens of thousands of clones, about 96% being singletons. V lost 1 base, J lost 8 bases, and 15 bases lay in between. Germline V lookup: CDR1 SNHLY, CDR2 FYNNEI. The CDR3 runs 15 residues. The sample taken for sequencing was T cells isolated from PBMCs. The chain recombines TRBV2 with TRBJ1-5, with TRBD1 as a possible D gene (5 bases). This TCR derives from a human donor in good health. The CDR3 DNA reads as TGTGCCAGCAGTGAAGGGAATTCCAGGGTGGAGCCCCAGCATTTT. It is translated as CASSEGNSRVEPQHF.